A selection of T cell receptor beta chains follows, all from one sample in a study of cytomegalovirus exposure and HLA in healthy donors. The method was immunoSEQ multiplex PCR; TCRdb's version includes in-frame clones alone and lacks a portion of them. The data contain roughly 89,000 clones, around 82% of them seen just once; the ten biggest clones take up around 2%. The sample was PBMCs. The receptors derive from a man between 18 and 35 years old in good health and CMV-seronegative. Both conserved end residues are part of each CDR3. D genes are given only for firm matches. Clone size, where shown, is once, few, many, or a class for clones that have expanded.

j_call | d_call | cdr3_length | v_call | clone_size | cdr3_aa | cdr3_nt
TRBJ2-7 | TRBD1 | 12 | TRBV11-2 | once | CASSPTGPEQYF | TGTGCCAGCAGCCCGACAGGGCCCGAGCAGTACTTC
TRBJ2-5 | TRBD2 | 18 | TRBV30 | NA | CAWSGVRGAGGPWETQYF | TGTGCCTGGAGTGGAGTCCGGGGAGCGGGGGGACCGTGGGAGACCCAGTACTTC
TRBJ2-5 | NA | 15 | TRBV6-1 | NA | CASSELAQESETQYF | TGTGCCAGCAGTGAACTAGCCCAGGAATCAGAGACCCAGTACTTC
TRBJ2-1 | TRBD2 | 13 | TRBV6-1 | few | CASSNQGSGEQFF | TGTGCCAGCAGTAACCAGGGTAGCGGGGAGCAGTTCTTC
TRBJ2-7 | TRBD1 | 15 | TRBV27 | once | CASSLGQGLTYEQYF | TGTGCCAGCAGTCTCGGACAGGGCTTAACCTACGAGCAGTACTTC
TRBJ1-2 | NA | 14 | TRBV7-2 | NA | CASSYWRLNYGYTF | TGTGCCAGCAGCTATTGGAGGCTTAACTATGGCTACACCTTC
TRBJ1-1 | TRBD1 | 17 | TRBV7-6 | NA | CASSLTGTGGTWAEAFF | TGTGCCAGCAGCCTCACCGGGACAGGGGGTACTTGGGCTGAAGCTTTCTTT
TRBJ1-5 | NA | 13 | TRBV6-5 | NA | CATQENSNQPQHF | TGTGCCACACAGGAGAATAGCAATCAGCCCCAGCATTTT
TRBJ2-5 | TRBD2 | 17 | TRBV9 | NA | CASSVGGLAGGGETQYF | TGTGCCAGCAGCGTAGGGGGACTAGCGGGGGGTGGAGAGACCCAGTACTTC
TRBJ2-7 | TRBD1 | 15 | TRBV28 | NA | CASSRTGDITYEQYF | TGTGCCAGCAGTCGGACAGGGGACATAACCTACGAGCAGTACTTC
TRBJ2-3 | TRBD1 | 13 | TRBV6-5 | NA | CASRPDRADTQYF | TGTGCCAGCAGGCCGGACAGGGCCGATACGCAGTATTTT
TRBJ1-3 | NA | 13 | TRBV5-6 | few | CASSGQGGNTIYF | TGTGCCAGCAGCGGGCAGGGCGGAAACACCATATATTTT
TRBJ2-7 | NA | 14 | TRBV7-9 | medium-sized | CASSPSEVLYEQYF | TGTGCCAGCAGCCCTTCCGAGGTTCTCTACGAGCAGTACTTC
TRBJ2-7 | NA | 11 | TRBV7-8 | once | CASSPGYEQYF | TGTGCCAGCAGCCCAGGGTACGAGCAGTACTTC
TRBJ2-1 | TRBD1 | 16 | TRBV25-1 | NA | CAGSDPSGQGYNEQFF | TGTGCCGGCAGTGATCCCTCCGGACAGGGTTACAATGAGCAGTTCTTC
TRBJ2-2 | NA | 13 | TRBV7-7 | NA | CASSLRGTGELFF | TGTGCTAGCAGCCTCCGGGGAACCGGGGAGCTGTTTTTT
TRBJ2-3 | NA | 13 | TRBV2 | NA | CASSVLEADTQYF | TGTGCCAGCAGTGTATTAGAAGCAGATACGCAGTATTTT
TRBJ2-7 | TRBD2 | 13 | TRBV2 | NA | CASSRTGGYEQYF | TGTGCCAGCAGTCGCACGGGGGGCTACGAGCAGTACTTC
TRBJ1-1 | NA | 13 | TRBV7-2 | NA | CASSPSTGTEAFF | TGTGCCAGCAGCCCCTCGACGGGGACTGAAGCTTTCTTT
TRBJ2-5 | NA | 14 | TRBV27 | NA | CASSRTEVRGTQYF | TGTGCCAGCAGTCGGACAGAGGTCCGAGGGACCCAGTACTTC